This entry features one T cell receptor beta chain sequence. Its antigen is currently unknown. TCRdb re-called the 5' RACE reads through MiXCR, storing one row per CDR3 protein. The table lists around 770,000 distinct CDR3 sequences, 10% to 15% of them singletons. This sample was included in a study of CD8 T cells in ankylosing spondylitis. General study findings and limits: The authors reported significant enrichment of disease-linked clones in matched ankylosing spondylitis synovial fluid. Ankylosing spondylitis blood seemed to carry a telltale TCR beta motif made of several highly homologous variants.

This TCR derives from a male donor with ankylosing spondylitis. Sequencing used blood, either unsorted or a sorted T cell fraction (not recorded which).

DNA of the CDR3: TGTGCCACCAGCAGAGGGACTAGCGGAGTCCGTGAGACCCAGTACTTC. Translated: CATSRGTSGVRETQYF. This chain joins TRBV15 and TRBJ2-5, with 10 bases fitting TRBD2. This CDR3 spans 16 amino acids. Germline assignment: CDR1 LNHNV and CDR2 YYDKDF (reference sequence). The V segment lost 1 base and the J segment 5 bases; nucleotides outside the gene matches: 7.